This T cell receptor beta chain derives from a study of blood T cell repertoires in COVID-19. The CDR3 has 16 amino acids. The V end lost 7 bases, the J end lost 7 bases, and 25 bases lay between the germline ends. Germline CDR1 LNHDA, CDR2 SQIVND (reference sequence). Repertoires were generated with immunoSEQ multiplex PCR, while TCRdb's copy carries only in-frame clones and drops some. Of a few hundred thousand clones in the sample, around nine tenths were seen once. The rearrangement links TRBV19 to TRBJ1-1; possibly TRBD1 for D (6 bases). Sequenced material: peripheral blood. The sequence was collected from a man between 60 and 70 years old with acute or convalescent COVID-19. The CDR3 spells CASIPLDRGAGGEAFF. The CDR3 DNA reads as TGTGCCAGTATCCCCCTCGACCGGGGGGCGGGCGGTGAAGCTTTCTTT.